Listed below are T cell receptor beta chains from one sample, sequenced in a study of immune evolution from preneoplasia to lung adenocarcinoma. Only in-frame clones appear in the TCRdb table, and some are missing; sequencing was by immunoSEQ multiplex PCR. The data contain roughly 4,000 clones, 75% to 90% of them singletons. Sequenced sample: FFPE minimally invasive lung adenocarcinoma tissue. The source of these receptors is a donor at least 70 years old with lung adenocarcinoma. Each CDR3 is given with its conserved first and last residue. D genes are given only for firm matches. Some rows have no size entry. The others give once, few or many, or a class for an expanded clone.

length	J	size	V	D	CDR3	DNA
16	TRBJ2-3	-	TRBV9	-	CASSVEMADSTDTQYF	TGTGCCAGCAGCGTAGAAATGGCGGATAGCACAGATACGCAGTATTTT
12	TRBJ2-2	-	TRBV30	-	CAWGPGTGELFF	TGTGCCTGGGGTCCAGGCACCGGGGAGCTGTTTTTT
14	TRBJ2-5	-	TRBV18	-	CASSPMGRRETQYF	TGTGCCAGCTCACCGATGGGTCGGCGGGAGACCCAGTACTTC
13	TRBJ2-7	-	TRBV6-6	TRBD2	CASSTRLAGEQYF	TGTGCCAGCAGTACCCGACTAGCTGGTGAGCAGTACTTC
13	TRBJ2-1	-	TRBV12-5	-	CASGLETTNEQFF	TGTGCTAGTGGTTTGGAGACCACCAATGAGCAGTTCTTC
18	TRBJ2-1	-	TRBV7-6	-	CASSLGASEVSSYNEQFF	TGTGCCAGCAGCTTAGGAGCTAGCGAGGTGAGCTCCTACAATGAGCAGTTCTTC
12	TRBJ2-5	-	TRBV30	-	CAWSAWAETQYF	TGTGCCTGGAGCGCGTGGGCGGAGACCCAGTACTTC
13	TRBJ1-1	-	TRBV7-9	-	CATTDYLNTEAFF	TGTGCCACCACTGACTATTTGAACACTGAAGCTTTCTTT
14	TRBJ1-1	-	TRBV7-8	-	CASSLHQRDTEAFF	TGTGCCAGCAGCTTACACCAAAGAGACACTGAAGCTTTCTTT
13	TRBJ2-2	-	TRBV5-1	-	CASSPGLEGELFF	TGCGCCAGCAGCCCGGGACTTGAGGGGGAGCTGTTTTTT
15	TRBJ2-1	once	TRBV4-1	-	CASSQGVSARDEQFF	TGCGCCAGCAGCCAAGGCGTGAGTGCCCGGGATGAGCAGTTCTTC
15	TRBJ2-7	-	TRBV15	TRBD2	CATSTEREGPYEQYF	TGTGCCACCAGCACCGAGCGGGAGGGCCCCTACGAGCAGTACTTC
12	TRBJ2-2	-	TRBV28	-	CATQGSGGELFF	TGTGCCACCCAGGGAAGCGGCGGGGAGCTGTTTTTT
19	TRBJ2-5	-	TRBV10-2	-	CASSDGQAGSLGFQETQYF	TGCGCCAGCAGTGACGGTCAAGCGGGCTCTCTTGGGTTCCAAGAGACCCAGTACTTC
14	TRBJ2-7	-	TRBV19	-	CASSRSFVGNEQYF	TGTGCCAGTAGTAGGAGTTTTGTGGGGAACGAGCAGTACTTC
13	TRBJ1-2	-	TRBV19	TRBD1	CASTGGQGYGYTF	TGTGCCAGTACCGGAGGACAGGGCTATGGCTACACCTTC
13	TRBJ2-7	-	TRBV2	-	CASSGSEFYEQYF	TGTGCCAGCAGTGGATCGGAATTCTACGAGCAGTACTTC
16	TRBJ2-1	-	TRBV27	-	CASSPRLTSSYNEQFF	TGTGCCAGCAGCCCCCGACTGACGAGCTCCTACAATGAGCAGTTCTTC
16	TRBJ2-1	-	TRBV2	-	CASSGADSHSYNEQFF	TGTGCCAGCAGTGGAGCCGACTCCCACTCCTACAATGAGCAGTTCTTC
14	TRBJ1-1	few	TRBV5-1	-	CASSPQGLNTEAFF	TGCGCCAGCAGCCCCCAGGGACTGAACACTGAAGCTTTCTTT
14	TRBJ2-3	-	TRBV27	-	CASSLKRATDTQYF	TGTGCCAGCAGTTTGAAGCGGGCCACAGATACGCAGTATTTT
13	TRBJ2-6	once	TRBV18	-	CASSPGTEPLLTF	TGTGCCAGCTCACCCGGGACGGAACCCCTCCTGACTTTC
14	TRBJ1-5	-	TRBV6-1	-	CASTERGSNQPQHF	TGTGCCAGCACCGAGAGGGGTTCCAATCAGCCCCAGCATTTT
14	TRBJ2-3	-	TRBV30	-	CAWRDRGRADTQYF	TGTGCCTGGAGAGATAGGGGACGGGCAGATACGCAGTATTTT
14	TRBJ2-7	-	TRBV29-1	-	CSARFGSGSYEQYF	TGCAGCGCCCGTTTCGGATCAGGCTCCTACGAGCAGTACTTC
14	TRBJ2-2	-	TRBV18	TRBD2	CASSQTSDTGELFF	TGTGCCAGCTCCCAGACTAGCGATACCGGGGAGCTGTTTTTT
16	TRBJ2-7	-	TRBV4-1	TRBD2	CASSQDFPGTTYEQYF	TGCGCCAGCAGCCAAGACTTCCCTGGGACTACCTACGAGCAGTACTTC
16	TRBJ2-2	few	TRBV9	-	CASSVGFLANTGELFF	TGTGCCAGCAGCGTAGGATTTTTGGCGAACACCGGGGAGCTGTTTTTT
13	TRBJ2-1	-	TRBV7-3	-	CASSLGLYNEQFF	TGTGCCAGCAGCCTGGGCCTGTACAATGAGCAGTTCTTC
14	TRBJ2-7	-	TRBV14	TRBD2	CASSPGLAPYEQYF	TGTGCCAGCAGCCCAGGACTAGCCCCTTACGAGCAGTACTTC
15	TRBJ1-2	-	TRBV6-1	-	CASSEEETATYGYTF	TGTGCCAGCAGTGAAGAAGAGACAGCGACCTATGGCTACACCTTC
12	TRBJ2-7	few	TRBV6-4	-	CASSGTYYEQYF	TGTGCCAGCAGTGGGACTTACTACGAGCAGTACTTC
18	TRBJ2-7	-	TRBV2	TRBD2	CASSTQARTSDYSYEQYF	TGTGCCAGCAGTACCCAGGCTCGGACTAGCGATTACTCCTACGAGCAGTACTTC
14	TRBJ2-7	-	TRBV4-2	TRBD1	CASSHDRGPYEQYF	TGTGCCAGCAGCCACGACAGGGGGCCTTACGAGCAGTACTTC
13	TRBJ1-4	-	TRBV29-1	-	CSVEEQRNEKLFF	TGCAGCGTTGAGGAACAGAGGAATGAAAAACTGTTTTTT
13	TRBJ1-6	-	TRBV30	-	CAWSRQDNSPLHF	TGTGCCTGGAGTAGACAGGATAATTCACCCCTCCACTTT
14	TRBJ1-1	-	TRBV18	-	CASSPGVVNTEAFF	TGTGCCAGCTCACCGGGGGTCGTGAACACTGAAGCTTTCTTT
14	TRBJ2-1	-	TRBV6-4	TRBD2	CASSALAGPGSQFF	TGTGCCAGCAGTGCACTAGCGGGACCGGGATCGCAGTTCTTC
16	TRBJ2-2	-	TRBV28	-	CASTSAWEANTGELFF	TGTGCCAGCACCTCCGCGTGGGAGGCGAACACCGGGGAGCTGTTTTTT
12	TRBJ2-7	-	TRBV30	-	CAWSVLGHEQYF	TGTGCCTGGAGTGTTTTGGGGCACGAGCAGTACTTC
14	TRBJ2-1	-	TRBV4-2	-	CASSQVGSNPEQFF	TGTGCCAGCAGCCAGGTCGGGTCGAACCCCGAGCAGTTCTTC
14	TRBJ1-2	-	TRBV5-6	-	CASSAGQSLGGYTF	TGTGCCAGCAGCGCTGGACAGAGCCTCGGGGGCTACACCTTC
15	TRBJ2-7	-	TRBV5-1	TRBD1	CASSLEGQGIREQYF	TGCGCCAGCAGCTTGGAAGGACAGGGGATACGGGAGCAGTACTTC
15	TRBJ2-3	-	TRBV12-5	-	CASGLGLVLADTQYF	TGTGCTAGTGGCCTGGGGCTAGTTCTTGCAGATACGCAGTATTTT
12	TRBJ2-5	-	TRBV7-2	TRBD2	CASSSGGETQYF	TGTGCCAGCAGCTCGGGGGGTGAGACCCAGTACTTC
16	TRBJ2-5	-	TRBV7-3	-	CASSLGGAGIQETQYF	TGTGCCAGCAGCCTAGGGGGAGCGGGAATCCAAGAGACCCAGTACTTC
14	TRBJ2-7	-	TRBV2	TRBD2	CASNLAGGPGEQYF	TGTGCCAGCAACCTAGCGGGAGGGCCTGGGGAGCAGTACTTC
13	TRBJ2-1	few	TRBV10-3	-	CAISFGYYNEQFF	TGTGCCATCAGTTTTGGTTATTACAATGAGCAGTTCTTC
15	TRBJ2-7	-	TRBV11-2	TRBD2	CASSLASGRGYEQYF	TGTGCCAGCAGCTTGGCTAGCGGGAGAGGTTACGAGCAGTACTTC